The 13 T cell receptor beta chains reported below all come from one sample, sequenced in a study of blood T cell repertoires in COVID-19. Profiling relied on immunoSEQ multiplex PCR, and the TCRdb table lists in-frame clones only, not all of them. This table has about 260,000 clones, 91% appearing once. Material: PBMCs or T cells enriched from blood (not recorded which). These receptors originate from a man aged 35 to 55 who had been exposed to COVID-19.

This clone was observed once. CDR3 bases: TGTGCCAGTAGTCCTCAGGACAGTCAATATAGCAATCAGCCCCAGCATTTT. Translated, it gives CASSPQDSQYSNQPQHF. This chain joins TRBV19 and TRBJ1-5; D is perhaps TRBD1 (6 bases). CDR1 and CDR2 from the germline V gene are LNHDA and SQIVND (reference sequence). V was cut by 5 bases and J by 0 bases, with 17 bases left in between. This CDR3 is 17 amino acids long.

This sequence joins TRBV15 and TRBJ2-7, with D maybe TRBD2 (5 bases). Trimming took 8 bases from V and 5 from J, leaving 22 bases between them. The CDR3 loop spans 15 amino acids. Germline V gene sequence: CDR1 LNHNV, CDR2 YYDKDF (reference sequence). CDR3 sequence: CATVPDMGVEHEQYF. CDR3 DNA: TGTGCCACCGTACCGGATATGGGAGTCGAGCACGAGCAGTACTTC.

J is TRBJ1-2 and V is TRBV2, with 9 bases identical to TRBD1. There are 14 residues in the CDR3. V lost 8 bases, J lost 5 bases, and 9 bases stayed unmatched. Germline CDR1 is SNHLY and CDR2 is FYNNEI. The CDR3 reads CASSDGQGQYGYTF. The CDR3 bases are TGTGCCAGCTCCGACGGACAGGGGCAATATGGCTACACCTTC.

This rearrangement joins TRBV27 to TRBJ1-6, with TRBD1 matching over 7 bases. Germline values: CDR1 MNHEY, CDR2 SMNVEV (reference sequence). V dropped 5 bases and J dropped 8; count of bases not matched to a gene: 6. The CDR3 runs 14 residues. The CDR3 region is CASSRGQLYSPLHF. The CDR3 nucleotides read TGTGCCAGCAGTCGGGGACAGTTGTATTCACCCCTCCACTTT.

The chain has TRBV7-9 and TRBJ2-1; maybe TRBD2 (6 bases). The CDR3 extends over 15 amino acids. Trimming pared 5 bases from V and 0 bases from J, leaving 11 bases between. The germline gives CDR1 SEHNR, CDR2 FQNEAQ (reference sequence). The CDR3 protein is CASSLSGSSYNEQFF. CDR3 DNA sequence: TGTGCCAGCAGCCTTAGCGGAAGCTCCTACAATGAGCAGTTCTTC.

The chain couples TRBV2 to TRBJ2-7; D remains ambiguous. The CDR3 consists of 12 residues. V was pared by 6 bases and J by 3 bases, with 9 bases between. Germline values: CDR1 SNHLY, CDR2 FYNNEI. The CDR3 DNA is TGTGCCAGCAGACCAGGCCGCTACGAGCAGTACTTC. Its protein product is CASRPGRYEQYF.

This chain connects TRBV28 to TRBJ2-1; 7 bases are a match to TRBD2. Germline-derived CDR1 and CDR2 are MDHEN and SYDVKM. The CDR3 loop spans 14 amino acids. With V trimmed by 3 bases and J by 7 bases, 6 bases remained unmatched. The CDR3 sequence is CASSFRTSGNEQFF. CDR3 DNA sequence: TGTGCCAGCAGTTTCCGGACTAGTGGGAATGAGCAGTTCTTC. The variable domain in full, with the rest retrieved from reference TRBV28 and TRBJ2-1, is DVKVTQSSRYLVKRTGEKVFLECVQDMDHENMFWYRQDPGLGLRLIYFSYDVKMKEKGDIPEGYSVSREKKERFSLILESASTNQTSMYLCASSFRTSGNEQFFGPGTRLTVL.

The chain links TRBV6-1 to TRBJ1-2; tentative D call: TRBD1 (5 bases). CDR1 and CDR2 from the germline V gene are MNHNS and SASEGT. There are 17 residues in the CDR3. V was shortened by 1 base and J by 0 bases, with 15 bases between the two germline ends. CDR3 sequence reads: CASSEVTVATANYGYTF. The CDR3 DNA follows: TGTGCCAGCAGTGAAGTCACAGTGGCGACAGCTAACTATGGCTACACCTTC.

The CDR3 here is CASSFRTGFGTNEKLFF. The CDR3 DNA reads TGTGCCAGCAGCTTTAGGACAGGGTTCGGCACTAATGAAAAACTGTTTTTT. The gene calls are TRBV7-9 and TRBJ1-4; 8 bases agree with TRBD1. The junction had 8 bases not matched to a gene; V was cut back by 3 bases and J by 2 bases. Per germline, CDR1 SEHNR and CDR2 FQNEAQ (reference sequence). The CDR3 loop spans 17 amino acids.

In DNA form, the CDR3 reads TGTGCTAGTGGTTTGGCTCCCCGTGGGGGGGGCGGCGAAAAACTGTTTTTT. Translation: CASGLAPRGGGGEKLFF. The J gene is TRBJ1-4, the V gene TRBV12-5, with D maybe TRBD1 (6 bases). CDR3 length: 17 amino acids. Per the germline V gene, CDR1 is LGHNT and CDR2 is FRNRAP. The V end lost 1 base, the J end lost 8 bases, and 20 bases lay between the germline ends.

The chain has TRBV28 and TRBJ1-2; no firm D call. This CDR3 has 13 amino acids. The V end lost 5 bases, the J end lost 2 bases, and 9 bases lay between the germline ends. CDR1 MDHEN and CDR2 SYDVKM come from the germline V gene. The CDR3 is CASSLDGNYGYTF. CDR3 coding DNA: TGTGCCAGCAGTCTTGACGGGAACTATGGCTACACCTTC.

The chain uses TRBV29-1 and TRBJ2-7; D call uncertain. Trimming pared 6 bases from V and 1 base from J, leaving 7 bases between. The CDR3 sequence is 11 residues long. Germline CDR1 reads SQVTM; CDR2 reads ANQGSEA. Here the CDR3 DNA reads TGCAGCGTATCGGAGTCCTACGAGCAGTACTTC. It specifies CSVSESYEQYF.

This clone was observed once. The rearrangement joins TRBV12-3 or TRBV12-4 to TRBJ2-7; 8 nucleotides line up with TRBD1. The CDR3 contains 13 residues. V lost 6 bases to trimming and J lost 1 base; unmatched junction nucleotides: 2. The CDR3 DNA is TGTGCCAGCAGAGGACAGGGATCCTACGAGCAGTACTTC. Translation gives CASRGQGSYEQYF.